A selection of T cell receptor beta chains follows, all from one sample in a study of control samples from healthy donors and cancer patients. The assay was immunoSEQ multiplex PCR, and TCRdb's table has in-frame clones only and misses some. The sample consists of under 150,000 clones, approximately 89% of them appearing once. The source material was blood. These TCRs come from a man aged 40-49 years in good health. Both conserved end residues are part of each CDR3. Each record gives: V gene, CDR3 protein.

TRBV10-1	CASRERDRQGLIDEQYF
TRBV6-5	CASSYTGQNEQFF
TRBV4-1	CASSPLIPAGGRGYGYTF
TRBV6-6	CASSYGQGENSPLHF
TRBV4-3	CASSQGVRGTTNEKLFF
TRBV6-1	CASSERQWNSPLHF
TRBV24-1	CATSDPRGQETQYF
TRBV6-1	CASSEGRNQPQHF
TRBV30	CAWSVTAGLYGYTF
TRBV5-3	CARSERGFEAFF
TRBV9	CASSVGGSADTQYF
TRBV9	CASSVAGARNNEQFF
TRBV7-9	CASSLIGRGETQYF
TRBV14	CASSSVGQRQETQYF
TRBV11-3	CASSSRHNTEAFF
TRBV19	CASSIVPDNQPQHF
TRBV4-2	CASSQDKASGVNEQFF
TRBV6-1	CASSEPSGNTGELFF
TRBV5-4	CAISGTGLTDTQYF
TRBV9	CASSQSGQASGNTIYF
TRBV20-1	CSASPNHYSNQPQHF
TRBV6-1	CASSEGGSGGAEAFF
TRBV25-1	CASSEEGNTEAFF
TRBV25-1	CASRGQVTGELFF
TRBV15	CATSRERLAGSGETQYF
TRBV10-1	CASSESSFWGYEQYF
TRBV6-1	CASSERDIYEQYF
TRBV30	CAWSVTSYEQYF
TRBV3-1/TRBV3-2	CASNSRGGELFF
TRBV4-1	CASSQDSVYSTIYF
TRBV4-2	CASSQTGRLAGGPGETQYF
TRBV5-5	CASSLSMVEQYF